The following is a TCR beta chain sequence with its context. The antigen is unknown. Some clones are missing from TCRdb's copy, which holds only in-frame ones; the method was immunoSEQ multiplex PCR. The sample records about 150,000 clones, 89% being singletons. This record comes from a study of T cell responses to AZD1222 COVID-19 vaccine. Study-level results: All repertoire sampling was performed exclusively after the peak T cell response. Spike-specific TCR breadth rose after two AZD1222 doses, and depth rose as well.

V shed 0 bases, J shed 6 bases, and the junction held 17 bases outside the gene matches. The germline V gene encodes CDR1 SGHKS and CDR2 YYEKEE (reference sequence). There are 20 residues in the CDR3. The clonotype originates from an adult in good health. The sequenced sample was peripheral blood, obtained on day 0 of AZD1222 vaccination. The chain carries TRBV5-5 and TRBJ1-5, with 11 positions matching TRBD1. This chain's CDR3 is CASSLDLLGTGGFLSQPQHF. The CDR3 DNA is TGTGCCAGCAGCTTGGATCTTCTCGGGACAGGGGGTTTTCTGAGTCAGCCCCAGCATTTT.